Following are 23 T cell receptor beta chains from one sample sequenced in a study of blood T cell repertoires in COVID-19. The data were produced by immunoSEQ multiplex PCR, yet TCRdb's version contains in-frame clones alone and is incomplete. Among some 180,000 clones listed, around nine tenths were seen once. Sequencing input: peripheral blood. The source of these receptors is a woman aged 80 or older with COVID-19, enrolled during active disease.

The rearrangement links TRBV3-1 (or the pseudogene TRBV3-2) to TRBJ1-6; D is unclear. V lost 1 base to trimming and J lost 3 bases, with 4 bases between them. The CDR3 is made up of 14 amino acids. From germline, CDR1 is LGHDT and CDR2 YNNKEL (reference sequence). CDR3 coding DNA: TGTGCCAGCAGCCAAGTCAGCTATAATTCACCCCTCCACTTT. Translating it yields CASSQVSYNSPLHF.

This clone was detected only once. The chain recombines TRBV12-3 or TRBV12-4 with TRBJ1-2; D is uncertain. V lost 6 bases and J lost 1, with 9 bases in between. The CDR3 loop spans 13 amino acids. The CDR3 loop reads CASRRADNYGYTF. The CDR3 coding sequence is TGTGCCAGCAGAAGAGCTGATAACTATGGCTACACCTTC.

The chain uses TRBV19 and TRBJ2-3, with 7 bases identical to TRBD1. This CDR3 comprises 18 residues. Trimming cost V 4 bases and J 3 bases; bases outside gene matches: 16. The germline V gene encodes CDR1 LNHDA and CDR2 SQIVND (reference sequence). The CDR3 DNA sequence: TGTGCCAGTAGTAAAAATGGACGACAGGGTTCGAAGACAGATACGCAGTATTTT. Encoded protein: CASSKNGRQGSKTDTQYF.

V gene TRBV5-1 combines with J gene TRBJ2-2; 9 bases are a match to TRBD2. CDR1 SGHRS and CDR2 YFSETQ come from the germline V gene. V gave up 4 bases and J gave up 6 bases; unmatched junction bases: 10. There are 16 residues in the CDR3. CDR3 DNA: TGCGCCAGCAGCGTGGGACTAGCCCCCGGACCCGGGGAGCTGTTTTTT. It yields the protein CASSVGLAPGPGELFF. Complete variable domain (other parts from reference TRBV5-1 and TRBJ2-2): KAGVTQTPRYLIKTRGQQVTLSCSPISGHRSVSWYQQTPGQGLQFLFEYFSETQRNKGNFPGRFSGRQFSNSRSEMNVSTLELGDSALYLCASSVGLAPGPGELFFGEGSRLTVL.

The chain is built from TRBV19 and TRBJ2-3; possibly TRBD2 for D (6 bases). Between the trimmed V and J ends, which lost 8 bases and 0 bases, there was a span of 12 bases. Germline loops: CDR1 LNHDA, CDR2 SQIVND (reference sequence). The CDR3 runs to 14 residues. CDR3 loop: CASGAGLSTDTQYF. CDR3 DNA: TGTGCCAGTGGAGCGGGCCTGAGCACAGATACGCAGTATTTT. The variable domain in full, with the rest retrieved from reference TRBV19 and TRBJ2-3, is DGGITQSPKYLFRKEGQNVTLSCEQNLNHDAMYWYRQDPGQGLRLIYYSQIVNDFQKGDIAEGYSVSREKKESFPLTVTSAQKNPTAFYLCASGAGLSTDTQYFGPGTRLTVL.

This clone was detected a few times. V and J are TRBV7-8 and TRBJ1-1; D is undetermined. Germline V gene data show CDR1 as SGHVS and CDR2 as FQNEAQ. The CDR3 is 15 residues long. The germline V and J ends were trimmed by 2 bases and 0 bases, with 10 bases remaining between them. CDR3 loop: CASSLSGIMNTEAFF. The CDR3 nucleotides read TGTGCCAGCAGCTTAAGCGGTATCATGAACACTGAAGCTTTCTTT.

The chain links TRBV28 to TRBJ1-4; D is perhaps TRBD1 (5 bases). CDR1 MDHEN and CDR2 SYDVKM come from the germline V gene. V lost 4 bases to trimming and J lost 7 bases, with 13 bases between them. CDR3 length: 14 residues. The CDR3 region is CASSSPTETEKLFF. For the CDR3, the DNA is TGTGCCAGCAGTTCCCCGACAGAGACTGAAAAACTGTTTTTT.

The rearrangement uses TRBV5-6 and TRBJ2-5; TRBD1 agrees at 10 bases. CDR3 size: 16 residues. Germline CDR1 is SGHDT and CDR2 is YYEEEE. V was pared by 4 bases and J by 5 bases, with 11 bases of the junction left unmatched. The CDR3: CASSPSGTGVRETQYF. The CDR3 nucleotides are TGTGCCAGCAGCCCCTCCGGGACAGGGGTCAGGGAGACCCAGTACTTC.

V gene TRBV9 combines with J gene TRBJ2-7; 10 nucleotides align to TRBD2. The CDR3 is 16 residues long. Germline loops: CDR1 SGDLS, CDR2 YYNGEE. V gave up 4 bases and J gave up 10 bases; unmatched junction bases: 17. The CDR3 sequence: CASSTTHGLAGGTQYF. The CDR3 DNA sequence: TGTGCCAGCAGCACCACCCACGGGTTAGCGGGAGGTACACAGTACTTC.

This chain links TRBV11-2 with TRBJ1-1; a possible D gene is TRBD1 (6 bases). The V gene lost 3 bases and the J gene lost 0 bases, with 11 bases spanning the gap. The V gene's germline CDR1 is SGHAT and CDR2 FQNNGV. The CDR3 runs to 15 residues. CDR3 coding DNA: TGTGCCAGCAGCTTTGGACAGACTATGAACACTGAAGCTTTCTTT. Translated: CASSFGQTMNTEAFF.

Regarding this clone: This sample also contains other DNA sequences that code for the same CDR3. The rearrangement uses TRBV18 and TRBJ2-3; 8 nucleotides align to TRBD1. J lost 3 bases, V lost 3 bases, and 2 bases had no gene match. The CDR3 runs to 14 residues. CDR1 and CDR2 (germline): KGHSH, LQKENI. The DNA for the CDR3 is TGTGCCAGCTCACCCCGGACAGGGACAGATACGCAGTATTTT. Protein: CASSPRTGTDTQYF.

This clone was observed a few times. The J gene is TRBJ2-7, the V gene TRBV14; 11 bases fit TRBD1. CDR3 length: 15 amino acids. Trimming cost V 4 bases and J 2 bases; bases outside gene matches: 4. Germline CDR1 reads SGHDN; CDR2 reads FVKESK. The CDR3 region has the DNA TGTGCCAGCAGCCGACCGGGACAGGGGGCCTACGAGCAGTACTTC. Translated, it gives CASSRPGQGAYEQYF. Full variable domain (rest looked up from reference TRBV14 and TRBJ2-7): EAGVTQFPSHSVIEKGQTVTLRCDPISGHDNLYWYRRVMGKEIKFLLHFVKESKQDESGMPNNRFLAERTGGTYSTLKVQPAELEDSGVYFCASSRPGQGAYEQYFGPGTRLTVT.

CDR3 DNA: TGTGCCAGTAGTGAACTAGCGGGAGTAGGGACAGATACGCAGTATTTT. Translating gives CASSELAGVGTDTQYF. This rearrangement joins TRBV19 to TRBJ2-3, with 11 bases aligning to TRBD2. J lost 3 bases, V lost 5 bases, and 7 bases had no gene match. The CDR3 sequence is 16 residues long. The germline V gene encodes CDR1 LNHDA and CDR2 SQIVND (reference sequence).

This rearrangement joins TRBV14 to TRBJ2-7; TRBD1 aligns across 8 bases. CDR3 length: 14 residues. The trim removed 2 bases at V and 4 bases at J, leaving 4 bases unmatched. Germline values: CDR1 SGHDN, CDR2 FVKESK. Here the CDR3 DNA reads TGTGCCAGCAGCCAACCAGGGGGCCGGTACGAGCAGTACTTC. Its translation: CASSQPGGRYEQYF.

The V call is TRBV9, the J call TRBJ2-7; D not certain. The CDR3 is 14 residues long. Per germline, CDR1 SGDLS and CDR2 YYNGEE. Trimming took 4 bases from V and 2 from J, leaving 13 bases between them. CDR3 coding DNA: TGTGCCAGCAGCCCTAGGCCCGGAACCTACGAGCAGTACTTC. It is translated as CASSPRPGTYEQYF.

This chain connects TRBV28 to TRBJ1-2; D is uncertain. CDR3 length equals 12 residues. The germline V gene has CDR1 MDHEN and CDR2 SYDVKM. V was shortened by 7 bases and J by 2 bases, with 8 bases between the two germline ends. The CDR3 is CASNYRNYGYTF. The CDR3 DNA sequence: TGTGCCAGCAATTACAGAAACTATGGCTACACCTTC.

This clone showed up just once. The V call is TRBV5-1, the J call TRBJ2-1; 12 bases are shared with TRBD1. Germline values: CDR1 SGHRS, CDR2 YFSETQ. Germline trimming cut 2 bases from V and 7 bases from J; bases unmatched to any gene: 4. The CDR3 sequence is 15 residues long. DNA for the CDR3: TGCGCCAGCAGCTTCGCGGGACAGGGGGCGAATGAGCAGTTCTTC. Amino acid sequence: CASSFAGQGANEQFF.

The chain is built from TRBV19 and TRBJ2-1; D perhaps matches TRBD2 (6 bases). The V and J ends lost 3 bases and 0 bases respectively, with 15 bases between them. Germline CDR1 LNHDA, CDR2 SQIVND (reference sequence). This CDR3 region has 17 residues. CDR3 loop: CASSIWGGASSYNEQFF. The CDR3 DNA follows: TGTGCCAGTAGTATCTGGGGCGGGGCGAGCTCCTACAATGAGCAGTTCTTC.

The gene calls are TRBV18 and TRBJ1-5, with 9 bases lining up with TRBD1. From germline, CDR1 is KGHSH and CDR2 LQKENI. The CDR3 totals 15 residues. The V segment lost 4 bases and the J segment 7 bases; nucleotides outside the gene matches: 8. CDR3 sequence: CASSRRDRVGQPQHF. The DNA of the CDR3 is TGTGCCAGCTCACGCCGGGACAGGGTAGGACAGCCCCAGCATTTT.

This clone came up once. This sequence joins TRBV6-6 and TRBJ1-2; 12 nucleotides line up with TRBD1. V shed 5 bases and J 4 bases; nucleotides not matched to a gene: 11. Germline V lookup: CDR1 MNHNY, CDR2 SVGAGI (reference sequence). CDR3 length equals 17 residues. The CDR3 loop is CASSPWDRGRGSYGYTF. The CDR3 nucleotides are TGTGCCAGCAGTCCTTGGGACAGGGGGCGAGGTAGCTATGGCTACACCTTC.

The chain carries TRBV6-2 or TRBV6-3 and TRBJ1-1, with unresolved D. Between the trimmed V and J ends, which lost 3 bases and 7 bases, there was a span of 9 bases. This CDR3 is 12 amino acids long. Germline assignment: CDR1 MNHEY and CDR2 SVGEGT. This CDR3 reads CASSYMRGEAFF. The CDR3 region has the DNA TGTGCCAGCAGTTATATGCGTGGTGAAGCTTTCTTT.

V gene TRBV5-1 combines with J gene TRBJ2-3; a possible D gene is TRBD2 (5 bases). Trimming pared 6 bases from V and 0 bases from J, leaving 11 bases between. The CDR3 totals 14 residues. Germline lookup yields CDR1 SGHRS and CDR2 YFSETQ. The CDR3 DNA sequence: TGCGCCAGCAAGAGCGGAACTAGCACAGATACGCAGTATTTT. The encoded protein is CASKSGTSTDTQYF.

This clone occurred a few times. The chain recombines TRBV3-1 (or the pseudogene TRBV3-2) with TRBJ2-1; D gene uncertain. CDR1 LGHDT and CDR2 YNNKEL come from the germline V gene (reference sequence). The CDR3 consists of 11 residues. Between the trimmed V and J ends, which lost 5 bases and 9 bases, there was a span of 8 bases. CDR3 in amino acids: CASSKVGEQFF. Here the CDR3 DNA reads TGTGCCAGCAGCAAAGTCGGTGAGCAGTTCTTC.